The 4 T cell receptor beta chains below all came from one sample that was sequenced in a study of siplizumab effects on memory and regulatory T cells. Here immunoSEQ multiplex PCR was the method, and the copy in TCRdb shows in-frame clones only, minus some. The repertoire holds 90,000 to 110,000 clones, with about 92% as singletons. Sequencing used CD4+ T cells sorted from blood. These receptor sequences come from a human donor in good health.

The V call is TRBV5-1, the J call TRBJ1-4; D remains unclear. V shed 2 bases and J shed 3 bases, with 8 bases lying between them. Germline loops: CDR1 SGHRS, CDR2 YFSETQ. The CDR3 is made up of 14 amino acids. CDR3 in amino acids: CASSFVGANEKLFF. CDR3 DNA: TGCGCCAGCAGCTTTGTGGGTGCTAATGAAAAACTGTTTTTT.

In DNA, the CDR3 is TGTGCCAGCAGCTCGTCGACTAGCGGGAAAGCCTACGAGCAGTACTTC. Translating gives CASSSSTSGKAYEQYF. This chain links TRBV11-1 with TRBJ2-7; 11 nucleotides agree with TRBD2. The germline CDR1 and CDR2 sequences are SGHAT and FQDESV (reference sequence). The CDR3 sequence is 16 residues long. J was trimmed by 2 bases and V by 4 bases; bases with no gene match: 7.

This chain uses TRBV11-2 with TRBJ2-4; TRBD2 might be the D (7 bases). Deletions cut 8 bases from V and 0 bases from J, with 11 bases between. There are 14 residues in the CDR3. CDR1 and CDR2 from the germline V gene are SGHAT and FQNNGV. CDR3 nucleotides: TGTGCCAGCGGCGGGGGCTCAGCCAAAAACATTCAGTACTTC. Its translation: CASGGGSAKNIQYF.

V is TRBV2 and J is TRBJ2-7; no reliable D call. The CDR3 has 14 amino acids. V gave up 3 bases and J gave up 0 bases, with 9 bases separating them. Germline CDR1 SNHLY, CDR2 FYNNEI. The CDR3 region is CASSDPGISYEQYF. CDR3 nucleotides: TGTGCCAGCAGTGACCCAGGAATCTCCTACGAGCAGTACTTC.